This TCR beta chain was captured in a study of blood T cell repertoires in COVID-19 (dated by TCRdb to the early 2020s). A note on the overall study: Collaborator samples came from the United States, Italy and Spain and covered acute and convalescent phases of COVID-19. The prospective study material was composed of cDNA or gDNA derived from T cells, B-cell-depleted T cells, or PBMCs. The dataset comprised deeply sampled blood TCRbeta repertoires from subjects exposed to, actively infected with, or recovered from COVID-19. The repertoires were made available in a free public database intended to serve as a resource for research on the immune response to SARS-CoV-2. Samples were obtained from the ongoing ImmuneRACE study (first 160 participants) and from 950 to 1,500 subjects provided by 6 global collaborators. Nearly every sample came with metadata listing a de-identified subject ID, COVID-19 status, age in years and sex. Where available, HLA class I and class II types were obtained from metadata supplied by the sample provider rather than from assay-based typing. Overall results and qualifications from the work: The quantity of clinical and demographic metadata differed by source and by participant and was supplied without curation.

From the cysteine through the phenylalanine, the CDR3 covers 14 amino acids. Only CDR3 DNA remains: 42 bases, in frame from the first base. The V and J ends are trimmed by 0 bases and 2 bases, leaving 8 bases between them. CDR1 ENHRY and CDR2 SYGVKD were looked up in the germline V gene. The collaborating institutions used their own protocols to collect whole blood in K2EDTA tubes. For TCRbeta analysis, collaborator samples were shipped as frozen whole blood, as isolated PBMCs, or as DNA extracted from either sample type. TCRbeta CDR3 regions were amplified from genomic DNA by means of the immunoSEQ Assay, a bias-controlled multiplex PCR. The study's own analysis went as follows. Within the assay, amplification of reference gene primers was used to estimate how many nucleated cells each sample contained. Sequence reads were collapsed and filtered to measure the absolute abundance of every unique TCRbeta CDR3 rearrangement. Productive Simpson clonality was computed per sample as the square root of Simpson's diversity index over productive rearrangements. TCRdb took this table from immuneACCESS and kept in-frame rearrangements with V and J called. Such tables lack part of the clones; where checked against another copy, unresolved V genes explain under half of the gap, and the rest is unexplained. V, J and clone size derive from that table, while D and trimming were established from the DNA sequence. Within this sample are around 140,000 clones, with about three quarters of them counted one time only. The ten largest account for about 1.8% of the sample.

Regarding this clone: Its specific antigen is unknown. Per-base qualities were not stored, and no clone one base away is much larger.

The chain employs TRBV10-3 and TRBJ2-7; tentative D gene TRBD2, with 6 bases matching. Source material: peripheral blood. This TCR came from a woman aged 55-70 years with acute or convalescent COVID-19. The bases are TGTGCCATCAGTGAGTCTAGCGGACCCTACGAGCAGTACTTC. Translated, this gives CAISESSGPYEQYF.